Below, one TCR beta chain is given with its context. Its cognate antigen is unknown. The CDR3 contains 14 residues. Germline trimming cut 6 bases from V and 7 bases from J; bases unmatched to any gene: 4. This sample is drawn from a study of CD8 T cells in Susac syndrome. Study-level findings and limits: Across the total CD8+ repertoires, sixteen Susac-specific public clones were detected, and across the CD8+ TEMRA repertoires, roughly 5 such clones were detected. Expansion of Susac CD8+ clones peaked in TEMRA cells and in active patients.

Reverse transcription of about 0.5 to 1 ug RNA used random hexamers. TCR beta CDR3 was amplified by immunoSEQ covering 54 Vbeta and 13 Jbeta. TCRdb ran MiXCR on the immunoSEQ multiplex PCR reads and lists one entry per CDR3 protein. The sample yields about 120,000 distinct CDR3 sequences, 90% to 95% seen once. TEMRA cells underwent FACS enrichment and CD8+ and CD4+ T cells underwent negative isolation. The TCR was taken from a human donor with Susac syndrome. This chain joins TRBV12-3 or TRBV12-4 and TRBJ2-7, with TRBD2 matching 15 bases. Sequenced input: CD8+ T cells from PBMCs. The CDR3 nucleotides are TGTGCCAGCAGCCCCGGGACTAGCGGGGGGGAGCAGTACTTC. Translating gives CASSPGTSGGEQYF.